Following are 13 T cell receptor beta chains from one sample sequenced in a study of blood T cell repertoires in COVID-19. TCRdb's copy holds only in-frame clones and misses some; the assay was immunoSEQ multiplex PCR. The sample contains 100,000 to 150,000 clones, approximately 84% of which appear only once. Material for sequencing was peripheral blood. The receptors stem from a woman aged 55-70 years with acute or convalescent COVID-19.

A single count supports this clone. The chain recombines TRBV28 with TRBJ1-2; no firm D call. V lost 7 bases to trimming and J lost 4 bases, with 10 bases between them. The CDR3 sequence is 12 residues long. Looked up from germline, CDR1 is MDHEN and CDR2 is SYDVKM. Here the CDR3 reads CASNPPGYGYTF. The CDR3 DNA follows: TGTGCCAGCAACCCGCCCGGCTATGGCTACACCTTC.

The rearrangement links TRBV5-8 to TRBJ2-3, with D perhaps matching TRBD1 (6 bases). Trimming shortened V by 4 bases and J by 4 bases, and 16 bases separated the two germline ends. Germline V gives CDR1 SGHTS, CDR2 YDEGEE. The CDR3 is made up of 15 amino acids. In DNA form, the CDR3 reads TGTGCCAGCAGCATGGACTTTGGGGGCGCAGATACGCAGTATTTT. Amino acids: CASSMDFGGADTQYF.

The V and J genes are TRBV3-1 (or the pseudogene TRBV3-2) and TRBJ2-1; D remains ambiguous. Germline values: CDR1 LGHDT, CDR2 YNNKEL (reference sequence). The CDR3 is made up of 15 amino acids. Deletions cut 4 bases from V and 5 bases from J, with 15 bases between. In nucleotides, the CDR3 is TGTGCCAGCAGCCCCACCGCACAGATACACAATGAGCAGTTCTTC. It codes for CASSPTAQIHNEQFF.

The V and J genes are TRBV15 and TRBJ2-3, with TRBD1 matching over 9 bases. Trimming took 6 bases from V and 2 from J; bases not matched to a gene: 6. This CDR3 has 15 amino acids. CDR1 LNHNV and CDR2 YYDKDF come from the germline V gene (reference sequence). CDR3 sequence reads: CATRKGQGPTDTQYF. The CDR3 region has the DNA TGTGCCACCAGAAAGGGACAGGGACCCACAGATACGCAGTATTTT.

The rearrangement joins TRBV28 to TRBJ1-5; 7 bases are a match to TRBD1. This CDR3 spans 17 amino acids. Trimming removed 6 bases from V and 2 bases from J; junction bases left unmatched: 13. Germline-derived CDR1 and CDR2 are MDHEN and SYDVKM. The CDR3 protein is CASSPVRQGLGNQPQHF. As DNA, the CDR3 is TGTGCCAGCAGCCCGGTCCGACAGGGTTTGGGCAATCAGCCCCAGCATTTT. Full variable domain (rest looked up from reference TRBV28 and TRBJ1-5): DVKVTQSSRYLVKRTGEKVFLECVQDMDHENMFWYRQDPGLGLRLIYFSYDVKMKEKGDIPEGYSVSREKKERFSLILESASTNQTSMYLCASSPVRQGLGNQPQHFGDGTRLSIL.

This chain connects TRBV6-5 to TRBJ1-4; 7 nucleotides align to TRBD1. Germline CDR1 MNHEY, CDR2 SVGAGI. The J segment lost 3 bases and the V segment lost 6 bases, leaving 4 bases of the junction unmatched. The CDR3 contains 14 residues. The CDR3 nucleotides are TGTGCCAGCAGGCCGGGACAGCCTAATGAAAAACTGTTTTTT. Translated: CASRPGQPNEKLFF.

DNA for the CDR3: TGCAGCGCCTCCTTCTCTGGAAACACCATATATTTT. This sequence encodes CSASFSGNTIYF. The chain links TRBV29-1 to TRBJ1-3; D not resolved. Germline V gene data show CDR1 as SQVTM and CDR2 as ANQGSEA. V lost 7 bases, J lost 0 bases, and 7 bases lay in between. The CDR3 length is 12 residues.

V and J are TRBV19 and TRBJ1-1; the D is unclear. This CDR3 comprises 12 residues. Germline CDR1 LNHDA, CDR2 SQIVND (reference sequence). Deletions cut 3 bases from V and 11 bases from J, with 13 bases between. This CDR3 is CASSMGVRWAFF. The CDR3 DNA reads as TGTGCCAGTAGTATGGGAGTCAGGTGGGCTTTCTTT.

This chain joins TRBV10-3 and TRBJ1-2; TRBD1 is a possible D gene (5 bases). There are 15 residues in the CDR3. Germline V gene sequence: CDR1 ENHRY, CDR2 SYGVKD. Trimming left V 0 bases short and J 4 bases short, with 12 bases between. CDR3 DNA sequence: TGTGCCATCAGTGAGTCGGACATCGGCTCCTATGGCTACACCTTC. Protein sequence: CAISESDIGSYGYTF.

This clone appeared a single time. V usage is TRBV24-1 and J usage is TRBJ2-3; D perhaps matches TRBD1 (5 bases). V dropped 5 bases and J dropped 2 bases, with 10 bases sitting between them. Germline CDR1 reads KGHDR; CDR2 reads SFDVKD. This CDR3 is built from 14 residues. The DNA of the CDR3 is TGTGCCACCAGTGGGGCAGGGTACACAGATACGCAGTATTTT. Translation: CATSGAGYTDTQYF.

CDR3 DNA: TGTGCCAGCAGTTACTCGGAACAGACCTATGGCTACACCTTC. Encoded protein: CASSYSEQTYGYTF. The rearrangement joins TRBV6-5 to TRBJ1-2; D not certain. Trimming removed 0 bases at V and 4 bases at J, with 9 bases between. The CDR3 is 14 amino acids. Germline V gives CDR1 MNHEY, CDR2 SVGAGI.

The rearrangement joins TRBV7-8 to TRBJ2-1; TRBD2 agrees at 13 bases. Germline CDR1 and CDR2: SGHVS and FQNEAQ. After removal of 5 bases from V and 2 bases from J, the junction contained 3 bases not matched to a gene. The CDR3 has 16 amino acids. In DNA form, the CDR3 reads TGTGCCAGCAGCCTGACTAGCGGGGGGCCCTACAATGAGCAGTTCTTC. Its translation is CASSLTSGGPYNEQFF.

The genes are TRBV2 and TRBJ1-1, with D perhaps TRBD1 (5 bases). The CDR3 covers 14 residues. Trimming took 6 bases from V and 1 from J, leaving 12 bases between them. Germline V gives CDR1 SNHLY, CDR2 FYNNEI. CDR3 sequence reads: CASRDGGGNTEAFF. The CDR3 DNA reads TGTGCCAGCAGGGATGGGGGAGGGAACACTGAAGCTTTCTTT.